The 27 T cell receptor beta chains in this list originate from one sample, sequenced in a study of OX40 agonist ivuxolimab in advanced cancers. Here immunoSEQ multiplex PCR was the method, and the copy in TCRdb shows in-frame clones only, minus some. The repertoire includes 45,000 to 50,000 clones, around 85% of them detected once, and 52% sits in the top ten. Sequencing was performed on CD4+ or CD8+ T cells sorted from blood, taken in a trial of the OX40 agonist ivuxolimab. The receptors originated from an adult with an advanced solid tumor such as melanoma, head and neck, liver or kidney cancer.

Comment on this clone: Other DNA variants within this sample encode the same CDR3. This chain uses TRBV19 with TRBJ2-7; D uncertain. This CDR3 comprises 13 residues. The V gene's germline CDR1 is LNHDA and CDR2 SQIVND (reference sequence). V lost 1 base and J lost 0, with 4 bases in between. DNA of the CDR3: TGTGCCAGTAGTATAGGATCCTCCTACGAGCAGTACTTC. This codes for CASSIGSSYEQYF.

This sequence joins TRBV10-2 and TRBJ1-1; tentatively, D is TRBD1 (5 bases). Deletions cut 7 bases from V and 1 base from J, with 16 bases between. Germline-derived CDR1 and CDR2 are WSHSY and SAAADI. The CDR3 covers 15 residues. The CDR3 sequence is CASTNSGRGNTEAFF. Here the CDR3 DNA reads TGCGCCAGCACGAACAGTGGGAGGGGGAACACTGAAGCTTTCTTT.

V is TRBV10-1 and J is TRBJ2-1; D gene unclear. CDR1 is WNHNN and CDR2 is SYGVQD in the germline V gene (reference sequence). V was trimmed by 3 bases and J by 1 base, leaving 7 bases between them. The CDR3 length is 14 residues. The CDR3 nucleotides are TGCGCCAGCAGTGAAGACGGGTCCTACAATGAGCAGTTCTTC. Translation gives CASSEDGSYNEQFF.

V is TRBV28 and J is TRBJ2-3, with a tentative D call TRBD1 (5 bases). V lost 3 bases, J lost 4 bases, and 11 bases lay in between. The CDR3 runs to 14 residues. The V gene's germline CDR1 is MDHEN and CDR2 SYDVKM. In nucleotides, the CDR3 is TGTGCCAGCAGTTTCCCCGACAGCGCAGATACGCAGTATTTT. It is translated as CASSFPDSADTQYF.

The chain employs TRBV9 and TRBJ2-5; weak D call: TRBD2 (7 bases). The CDR3 has 15 amino acids. The germline V gene encodes CDR1 SGDLS and CDR2 YYNGEE. V was pared by 1 base and J by 2 bases, with 12 bases between. The CDR3 bases are TGTGCCAGCAGCGTACGGACAGCGGGACAAGAGACCCAGTACTTC. This sequence encodes CASSVRTAGQETQYF.

The chain couples TRBV28 to TRBJ2-5; TRBD2 agrees at 8 bases. Trimming took 6 bases from V and 5 from J; bases not matched to a gene: 14. Germline CDR1 reads MDHEN; CDR2 reads SYDVKM. The CDR3 totals 16 residues. CDR3: CASRQTGTRGGETQYF. CDR3 coding DNA: TGTGCCAGCAGGCAAACCGGGACTAGGGGCGGGGAGACCCAGTACTTC.

J is TRBJ2-7 and V is TRBV5-1, with D possibly matching TRBD1 (6 bases). This CDR3 is built from 13 residues. CDR1 and CDR2 (germline): SGHRS, YFSETQ. Trimming left V 3 bases short and J 1 base short, with 8 bases between. The CDR3 reads CASSYGQSYEQYF. Here the CDR3 DNA reads TGCGCCAGCAGCTACGGACAGTCCTACGAGCAGTACTTC.

V gene TRBV7-2 combines with J gene TRBJ2-2; 9 bases agree with TRBD1. Germline V lookup: CDR1 SGHTA, CDR2 FQGNSA. The CDR3 contains 15 residues. The V gene end was trimmed by 6 bases and the J gene end by 6 bases; junction bases not matched to a gene: 8. CDR3 loop: CASRPGQGFSGELFF. CDR3 nucleotides: TGTGCCAGCAGACCGGGACAGGGATTCTCCGGGGAGCTGTTTTTT.

This clone appeared a few times. The V gene is TRBV19, the J gene TRBJ1-6, with D unclear. V gave up 1 base and J gave up 14 bases, with 15 bases separating them. CDR3 size: 14 residues. Germline V CDR1 and CDR2: LNHDA, SQIVND (reference sequence). CDR3 loop: CASSIGEPSFTLHF. The CDR3 DNA reads as TGTGCCAGTAGTATAGGAGAACCCTCGTTCACCCTCCACTTT.

The CDR3 sequence: CASSLTLGYEQYF. CDR3 in DNA: TGTGCCAGTAGTCTGACGTTGGGCTACGAGCAGTACTTC. V usage is TRBV19 and J usage is TRBJ2-7; D unclear. Trimming cost V 5 bases and J 3 bases, with 11 bases left between them. Germline V CDR1 and CDR2: LNHDA, SQIVND (reference sequence). CDR3 length equals 13 residues.

This clone was seen a single time. The genes are TRBV18 and TRBJ1-2; D unresolved. Per germline, CDR1 KGHSH and CDR2 LQKENI. The CDR3 has 13 amino acids. V lost 0 bases, J lost 4 bases, and 6 bases lay in between. DNA of the CDR3: TGTGCCAGCTCACCACCAGGGTTCTATGGCTACACCTTC. This encodes CASSPPGFYGYTF.

V gene TRBV7-2 combines with J gene TRBJ1-6; D call uncertain. The CDR3 length is 14 residues. V was trimmed by 5 bases and J by 10 bases, leaving 15 bases between them. Per germline, CDR1 SGHTA and CDR2 FQGNSA. CDR3 in amino acids: CASSPDTVDSPLHF. CDR3 nucleotides: TGTGCCAGCAGCCCTGACACGGTAGACTCACCCCTCCACTTT.

This clone has just one count. The chain is built from TRBV5-6 and TRBJ2-3, with TRBD2 matching over 9 bases. The CDR3 consists of 17 residues. Germline V gene data show CDR1 as SGHDT and CDR2 as YYEEEE. Trimming removed 0 bases from V and 5 bases from J; junction bases left unmatched: 10. CDR3 nucleotide sequence: TGTGCCAGCAGCTTGGATCTCGCGGGGGGGCCAGGAGATACGCAGTATTTT. Translation: CASSLDLAGGPGDTQYF.

The chain uses TRBV13 and TRBJ2-7; D gene ambiguous. The CDR3 runs 12 residues. The germline V gene encodes CDR1 PRHDT and CDR2 FYEKMQ (reference sequence). The V end was cut by 4 bases, the J end by 0 bases, with 4 bases between. The CDR3 bases are TGTGCCAGCAGCTCAGGCTCCTACGAGCAGTACTTC. This codes for CASSSGSYEQYF.

The rearrangement uses TRBV13 and TRBJ2-2; tentatively, D is TRBD1 (5 bases). Trimming pared 0 bases from V and 4 bases from J, leaving 9 bases between. This CDR3 has 15 residues. Per the germline V gene, CDR1 is PRHDT and CDR2 is FYEKMQ (reference sequence). The CDR3, as DNA: TGTGCCAGCAGCTTAGGCGCAGGGCCCACCGGGGAGCTGTTTTTT. This translates into CASSLGAGPTGELFF.

This clone showed up just once. The gene calls are TRBV27 and TRBJ2-3, with D unresolved. Trimming shortened V by 1 base and J by 4 bases, and 9 bases separated the two germline ends. The CDR3 is made up of 14 amino acids. CDR1 and CDR2 (germline): MNHEY, SMNVEV (reference sequence). For the CDR3, the DNA is TGTGCCAGCAGTTTATTCCTTGATTCAGATACGCAGTATTTT. Amino acid sequence: CASSLFLDSDTQYF.

The chain carries TRBV2 and TRBJ1-2; 7 bases agree with TRBD1. Looked up from germline, CDR1 is SNHLY and CDR2 is FYNNEI. The CDR3 loop spans 18 amino acids. J gave up 1 base and V 0 bases, and 11 bases lay outside the gene matches. The CDR3 region is CASSEASGWAGGNYGYTF. CDR3 nucleotide sequence: TGTGCCAGCAGTGAAGCGTCGGGTTGGGCAGGGGGTAACTATGGCTACACCTTC.

For the CDR3, the DNA is TGTGCCAGCAGTTTATCCAAGGTATCCCAGCCCCAGCATTTT. Protein: CASSLSKVSQPQHF. The chain links TRBV28 to TRBJ1-5; D unclear. There are 14 residues in the CDR3. The germline V and J ends were trimmed by 1 base and 7 bases, with 11 bases remaining between them. The germline V gene has CDR1 MDHEN and CDR2 SYDVKM.

The chain recombines TRBV7-9 with TRBJ2-3; D may be TRBD2 (6 bases). Germline CDR1 and CDR2: SEHNR and FQNEAQ (reference sequence). V lost 5 bases and J 5 bases, leaving 8 bases between the germline ends. This CDR3 has 12 residues. CDR3 sequence (DNA): TGTGCCAGCAGCCGGAGGGTAGATACGCAGTATTTT. Its translation is CASSRRVDTQYF. The entire variable domain, with the rest obtained from reference TRBV7-9 and TRBJ2-3, is as follows: DTGVSQNPRHKITKRGQNVTFRCDPISEHNRLYWYRQTLGQGPEFLTYFQNEAQLEKSRLLSDRFSAERPKGSFSTLEIQRTEQGDSAMYLCASSRRVDTQYFGPGTRLTVL.

The V gene is TRBV7-2, the J gene TRBJ2-7; TRBD1 or TRBD2 may be the D gene (5 bases each). V was pared by 8 bases and J by 2 bases, with 16 bases between. The germline V gene has CDR1 SGHTA and CDR2 FQGNSA. The CDR3 spans 14 residues. CDR3 sequence (DNA): TGTGCCAGCCGTACGGGGTCAGGGACCTACGAGCAGTACTTC. The encoded protein is CASRTGSGTYEQYF.

V gene TRBV6-1 combines with J gene TRBJ2-7, with 10 bases fitting TRBD1. Germline values: CDR1 MNHNS, CDR2 SASEGT. Trimming at V came to 3 bases and at J to 5 bases, leaving 7 bases not matched to a gene. This CDR3 spans 15 amino acids. CDR3 sequence (DNA): TGTGCCAGCAGTGATCCGGGACAGGGGTTCCACGAGCAGTACTTC. Encoded protein: CASSDPGQGFHEQYF.

The V and J genes are TRBV29-1 and TRBJ2-2; D unresolved. CDR1 and CDR2 (germline): SQVTM, ANQGSEA. Trimming removed 3 bases from V and 2 bases from J, with 7 bases in between. The CDR3 is 13 amino acids. This CDR3 reads CSVDPYNTGELFF. Written as DNA, the CDR3 is TGCAGCGTTGACCCGTATAACACCGGGGAGCTGTTTTTT.

The chain combines TRBV11-2 with TRBJ2-2; tentative D call: TRBD1 (6 bases). The germline V gene encodes CDR1 SGHAT and CDR2 FQNNGV. V shed 4 bases and J shed 5 bases, with 11 bases lying between them. This CDR3 comprises 14 residues. CDR3 sequence (DNA): TGTGCCAGCAGCTCTCAGGGGAGAACCGGGGAGCTGTTTTTT. Protein sequence: CASSSQGRTGELFF.

This rearrangement joins TRBV10-3 to TRBJ2-5, with 8 nucleotides matching TRBD1. Germline V CDR1 and CDR2: ENHRY, SYGVKD. Trimming removed 5 bases from V and 5 bases from J; junction bases left unmatched: 4. The CDR3 loop spans 13 amino acids. CDR3 loop: CAISWDRFETQYF. The CDR3 DNA reads TGTGCCATCAGTTGGGACAGGTTCGAGACCCAGTACTTC.

The gene calls are TRBV11-2 and TRBJ2-5, with D unclear. The CDR3 is made up of 13 amino acids. Germline CDR1 SGHAT, CDR2 FQNNGV. V was pared by 2 bases and J by 5 bases, with 9 bases between. This CDR3 is CASSLQVTETQYF. CDR3 sequence (DNA): TGTGCCAGCAGCTTACAGGTTACCGAGACCCAGTACTTC.

This chain joins TRBV10-3 and TRBJ1-2, with D hard to call. The CDR3 is made up of 15 amino acids. Germline CDR1 and CDR2: ENHRY and SYGVKD. V was cut by 3 bases and J by 8 bases, with 19 bases left in between. In nucleotides, the CDR3 is TGTGCCATCAGTGACGCCACGGACGCCCAATTCGGCTACACCTTC. Its translation is CAISDATDAQFGYTF.

The chain uses TRBV20-1 and TRBJ2-7; D gene unclear. The germline CDR1 and CDR2 sequences are DFQATT and SNEGSKA (reference sequence). The CDR3 has 11 residues. V lost 7 bases and J lost 2, with 9 bases in between. CDR3: CSGLGAYEQYF. The CDR3 DNA is TGCAGTGGGCTTGGGGCCTACGAGCAGTACTTC.